These 15 T cell receptor beta chains were all obtained from the same sample, sequenced in a study of CD4 T cells in relation to SARS-CoV-2 and coronaviruses. Profiling relied on immunoSEQ multiplex PCR, and the TCRdb table lists in-frame clones only, not all of them. The data show approximately 64,000 clones, about 95% seen once. CD4+ T cells from unexposed donors were obtained before the COVID-19 pandemic (2011-2018). Sequencing was performed on naive CD4+ T cells from PBMCs. Subset of the sample: naive CD4+ T cells isolated by negative enrichment. The origin of the receptors is a human donor in good health.

This sequence joins TRBV2 and TRBJ1-3, with D unresolved. Germline CDR1 is SNHLY and CDR2 is FYNNEI. V was cut by 8 bases and J by 0 bases, with 14 bases left in between. The CDR3 is 15 residues long. The CDR3 DNA is TGTGCCAGCGGCATTGGAGGGCTCTCTGGAAACACCATATATTTT. The encoded protein is CASGIGGLSGNTIYF. Full variable domain (missing parts from reference TRBV2 and TRBJ1-3): EPEVTQTPSHQVTQMGQEVILRCVPISNHLYFYWYRQILGQKVEFLVSFYNNEISEKSEIFDDQFSVERPDGSNFTLKIRSTKLEDSAMYFCASGIGGLSGNTIYFGEGSWLTVV.

This clone showed up just once. The V call is TRBV19, the J call TRBJ2-1, with 7 bases identical to TRBD2. The CDR3 is 14 residues long. V shed 7 bases and J 6 bases; nucleotides not matched to a gene: 9. Germline values: CDR1 LNHDA, CDR2 SQIVND (reference sequence). The CDR3 bases are TGTGCCAGTAATGAGGTTGGCGGGAGCAATGAGCAGTTCTTC. It specifies CASNEVGGSNEQFF.

The chain couples TRBV19 to TRBJ2-5; 7 positions match TRBD1. This CDR3 contains 14 residues. In germline, CDR1 is LNHDA, CDR2 SQIVND (reference sequence). J gave up 0 bases and V 5 bases, and 3 bases lay outside the gene matches. The CDR3, as DNA: TGTGCCAGTAGTCCGACAGGGTACCAAGAGACCCAGTACTTC. It encodes CASSPTGYQETQYF.

The chain has TRBV6-5 and TRBJ2-7; D could derive from TRBD1 or TRBD2 (5 bases each). Trimming removed 0 bases from V and 5 bases from J, with 14 bases in between. The germline CDR1 and CDR2 sequences are MNHEY and SVGAGI. The CDR3 covers 15 residues. The CDR3 DNA reads TGTGCCAGCAGTTACTCGAAGCAGGGAGTAAACGAGCAGTACTTC. Encoded protein: CASSYSKQGVNEQYF.

Only a few counts were recorded for this clone. J is TRBJ2-2 and V is TRBV7-9; unclear D gene. CDR3 length: 15 residues. V was pared by 5 bases and J by 6 bases, with 16 bases between. Per germline, CDR1 SEHNR and CDR2 FQNEAQ (reference sequence). This CDR3 reads CASSPQSSLSGELFF. The CDR3 region has the DNA TGTGCCAGCAGCCCCCAATCTAGTCTCTCCGGGGAGCTGTTTTTT.

CDR3 protein: CASSPSWGSTDTQYF. The CDR3 DNA is TGTGCCAGCAGCCCCTCTTGGGGGAGCACAGATACGCAGTATTTT. The chain uses TRBV7-9 and TRBJ2-3; either TRBD1 or TRBD2 may supply D (5 bases each). This CDR3 contains 15 residues. Looked up from germline, CDR1 is SEHNR and CDR2 is FQNEAQ (reference sequence). V was shortened by 5 bases and J by 0 bases, with 12 bases between the two germline ends.

The chain employs TRBV2 and TRBJ2-2; 7 bases agree with TRBD2. Germline V lookup: CDR1 SNHLY, CDR2 FYNNEI. The CDR3 is made up of 13 amino acids. The ends lost 8 bases at V and 1 base at J; junction bases unmatched: 1. For the CDR3, the DNA is TGTGCCAGCCAGCGGGAGAACACCGGGGAGCTGTTTTTT. Translating gives CASQRENTGELFF. Using reference TRBV2 and TRBJ2-2 for the parts outside the CDR3, the full variable domain is EPEVTQTPSHQVTQMGQEVILRCVPISNHLYFYWYRQILGQKVEFLVSFYNNEISEKSEIFDDQFSVERPDGSNFTLKIRSTKLEDSAMYFCASQRENTGELFFGEGSRLTVL.

In DNA, the CDR3 is TGTGCCAGCGCACTGGGGTTTAGCAATCAGCCCCAGCATTTT. Translating gives CASALGFSNQPQHF. The V call is TRBV3-1 (or the pseudogene TRBV3-2), the J call TRBJ1-5; no clear D. V shed 8 bases and J shed 0 bases, with 11 bases lying between them. Germline V lookup: CDR1 LGHDT, CDR2 YNNKEL (reference sequence). The CDR3 length is 14 residues.

The chain has TRBV27 and TRBJ2-5; 10 bases fit TRBD2. Per germline, CDR1 MNHEY and CDR2 SMNVEV (reference sequence). V dropped 6 bases and J dropped 4; count of bases not matched to a gene: 17. This CDR3 has 18 residues. CDR3 DNA sequence: TGTGCCAGCAGACTGCTGGGGGTAGCGGGAGGAAAAGGAGAGACCCAGTACTTC. It encodes CASRLLGVAGGKGETQYF.

This chain links TRBV5-1 with TRBJ2-7, with D maybe TRBD2 (5 bases). The germline V gene has CDR1 SGHRS and CDR2 YFSETQ. The CDR3 length is 13 residues. Trimming pared 0 bases from V and 5 bases from J, leaving 9 bases between. The CDR3 loop reads CASSLAPSNEQYF. CDR3 nucleotide sequence: TGCGCCAGCAGCTTGGCGCCTAGCAACGAGCAGTACTTC.

The rearrangement uses TRBV3-1 (or the pseudogene TRBV3-2) and TRBJ1-3; D ambiguous. Trimming stripped 0 bases from V and 0 bases from J, with 12 bases between. Germline V lookup: CDR1 LGHDT, CDR2 YNNKEL (reference sequence). This CDR3 comprises 17 residues. The CDR3 nucleotides are TGTGCCAGCAGCCAAGACGTAAGCGACGTCTCTGGAAACACCATATATTTT. Its protein is CASSQDVSDVSGNTIYF.

The V and J genes are TRBV5-1 and TRBJ1-4; a weak D match, TRBD1 (5 bases). Trimming removed 2 bases from V and 6 bases from J, with 8 bases in between. The CDR3 totals 13 residues. Germline CDR1 SGHRS, CDR2 YFSETQ. The CDR3 region has the DNA TGCGCCAGCAGCTTCCGGGGCGATGAAAAACTGTTTTTT. Amino acid sequence: CASSFRGDEKLFF. Supplemented by reference TRBV5-1 and TRBJ1-4, the full variable domain reads KAGVTQTPRYLIKTRGQQVTLSCSPISGHRSVSWYQQTPGQGLQFLFEYFSETQRNKGNFPGRFSGRQFSNSRSEMNVSTLELGDSALYLCASSFRGDEKLFFGSGTQLSVL.

J is TRBJ1-3 and V is TRBV28; D not resolved. Trimming took 6 bases from V and 1 from J, leaving 7 bases between them. The CDR3 loop spans 13 amino acids. CDR1 and CDR2 (germline): MDHEN, SYDVKM. The CDR3 protein is CASSLASGNTIYF. Written as DNA, the CDR3 is TGTGCCAGCAGCTTGGCGTCTGGAAACACCATATATTTT.

The V call is TRBV5-1, the J call TRBJ1-3; D is ambiguous. Germline V lookup: CDR1 SGHRS, CDR2 YFSETQ. Deletions cut 3 bases from V and 0 bases from J, with 19 bases between. The CDR3 has 18 residues. The CDR3 loop reads CASSSSPTLTGSGNTIYF. In DNA form, the CDR3 reads TGCGCCAGCAGCTCCTCCCCGACGCTGACTGGCTCTGGAAACACCATATATTTT. Together with reference TRBV5-1 and TRBJ1-3, the CDR3 gives the full variable domain: KAGVTQTPRYLIKTRGQQVTLSCSPISGHRSVSWYQQTPGQGLQFLFEYFSETQRNKGNFPGRFSGRQFSNSRSEMNVSTLELGDSALYLCASSSSPTLTGSGNTIYFGEGSWLTVV.

The chain employs TRBV27 and TRBJ2-1; maybe TRBD2 (6 bases). This CDR3 is built from 17 residues. The germline gives CDR1 MNHEY, CDR2 SMNVEV (reference sequence). Trimming removed 5 bases from V and 2 bases from J, with 19 bases in between. The chain's CDR3 is CASSRTLGTSTYNEQFF. The CDR3 coding sequence is TGTGCCAGCAGTAGAACCCTTGGGACTTCTACCTACAATGAGCAGTTCTTC.